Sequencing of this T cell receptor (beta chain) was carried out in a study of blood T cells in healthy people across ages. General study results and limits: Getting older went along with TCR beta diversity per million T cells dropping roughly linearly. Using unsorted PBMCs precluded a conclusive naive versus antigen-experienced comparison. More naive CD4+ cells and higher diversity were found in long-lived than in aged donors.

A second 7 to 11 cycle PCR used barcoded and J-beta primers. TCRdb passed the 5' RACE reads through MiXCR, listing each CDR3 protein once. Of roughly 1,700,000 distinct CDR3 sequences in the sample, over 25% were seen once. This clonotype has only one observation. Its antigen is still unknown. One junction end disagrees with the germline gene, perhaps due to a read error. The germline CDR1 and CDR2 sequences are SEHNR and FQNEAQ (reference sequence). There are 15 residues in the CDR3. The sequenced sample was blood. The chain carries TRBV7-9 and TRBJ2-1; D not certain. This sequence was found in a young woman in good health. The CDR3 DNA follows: TGTGCCAACAGCTTATTGGACGGACCACGCCATGAGCAGTTCTTC. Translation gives CANSLLDGPRHEQFF.